These T cell receptor beta chains were read from a single sample in a study of blood T cell repertoires in COVID-19. The repertoire was sequenced with immunoSEQ multiplex PCR; TCRdb's copy has only in-frame clones and lacks some. Of some 190,000 clones listed, 70% to 80% are singletons. Sample: PBMCs or T cells enriched from blood (not recorded which). These TCRs come from a man aged 55 to 70 who had been exposed to COVID-19. Both conserved end residues are part of each CDR3. The order of the fields is J gene, clone size, D gene, V gene, CDR3 DNA, CDR3 protein. A D gene is named only where the DNA matches it firmly. Clone size is shown for a subset of rows, as once, few, many or a class of expanded clone.

TRBJ1-5,NA,TRBD1,TRBV7-2,TGTGCCAGCAGCTCGTTCCGGGACAGGGGGTATAGCAATCAGCCCCAGCATTTT,CASSSFRDRGYSNQPQHF
TRBJ1-4,NA,NA,TRBV30,TGTGCCTGGAACCGTCCTAGGGGCGGAGCTAATGAAAAACTGTTTTTT,CAWNRPRGGANEKLFF
TRBJ2-3,NA,NA,TRBV6-2/TRBV6-3,TGTGCCAGCAGTTACTCAGCCAGAGACAACACAGATACGCAGTATTTT,CASSYSARDNTDTQYF
TRBJ2-7,NA,TRBD1,TRBV27,TGTGCCAGCAGTTTAATGACAGGGGAGTCCTACGAGCAGTACTTC,CASSLMTGESYEQYF
TRBJ1-3,once,NA,TRBV7-8,TGTGCCAGCAGCGCGCGCTCTGGAAACACCATATATTTT,CASSARSGNTIYF
TRBJ2-1,NA,TRBD1,TRBV6-5,TGTGCCAGCAGACGACAGGGCGGAGGCTACAATGAGCAGTTCTTC,CASRRQGGGYNEQFF
TRBJ2-1,NA,NA,TRBV5-6,TGTGCCAGCAGCTTGGTATCCTTATACAATGAGCAGTTCTTC,CASSLVSLYNEQFF
TRBJ1-4,few,TRBD1,TRBV30,TGTGCCTGGAGCGAACGACAGGGGCGAGAAAAACTGTTTTTT,CAWSERQGREKLFF
TRBJ1-1,NA,NA,TRBV7-2,TGTGCCAGCACCGAGAGGGGGACCGCTGAAGCTTTCTTT,CASTERGTAEAFF
TRBJ2-3,NA,TRBD2,TRBV19,TGTGCCAGTAGCCGGACTAGCGGTAGCACAGATACGCAGTATTTT,CASSRTSGSTDTQYF
TRBJ2-5,NA,TRBD1,TRBV7-3,TGTGCCAGCAGCCGAGGGGGCGCGGAGACCCAGTACTTC,CASSRGGAETQYF
TRBJ2-5,NA,TRBD2,TRBV19,TGTGCCAGTAGTACCACACTAGCGGGAGAGACCCAGTACTTC,CASSTTLAGETQYF
TRBJ2-5,NA,TRBD1,TRBV11-3,TGTGCCAGCAGCTTAGGGGGGACAGGGGTAGAGACCCAGTACTTC,CASSLGGTGVETQYF
TRBJ2-1,NA,NA,TRBV12-3/TRBV12-4,TGTGCCAGCAGTTCGGTCCACAATGAGCAGTTCTTC,CASSSVHNEQFF
TRBJ1-1,NA,NA,TRBV28,TGTGCCAGCAGTCCTACAGGTACCCTGAACACTGAAGCTTTCTTT,CASSPTGTLNTEAFF
TRBJ2-1,NA,TRBD2,TRBV7-8,TGTGCCAGCAGCCTTCGACTCGGCGGGAGATCCTACAATGAGCAGTTCTTC,CASSLRLGGRSYNEQFF
TRBJ2-5,NA,TRBD1,TRBV3-1/TRBV3-2,TGTGCCAGCAGCCAACAGGGGGCAGAGACCCAGTACTTC,CASSQQGAETQYF
TRBJ2-2,NA,TRBD2,TRBV29-1,TGCAGCGTGTCGGGACTAGCGGGAAACGGGGAGCTGTTTTTT,CSVSGLAGNGELFF
TRBJ1-2,few,NA,TRBV27,TGTGCCAGCAGTTCCCACCGTAGAGGCTACACCTTC,CASSSHRRGYTF
TRBJ2-3,few,TRBD2,TRBV19,TGTGCCACCCGGACCCTAGCGGGAGGGACGCCAGATACGCAGTATTTT,CATRTLAGGTPDTQYF
TRBJ1-2,NA,NA,TRBV12-3/TRBV12-4,TGTGCCAGCAGTGGGACGGGAGAAAATGGCTACACCTTC,CASSGTGENGYTF
TRBJ2-7,once,TRBD1,TRBV7-2,TGTGCCAGCAGCTTAAAGGGGGACAGTTTTAACTTC,CASSLKGDSFNF
TRBJ2-1,few,NA,TRBV7-9,TGTGCCAGCAGTCGAGATTTTTACAATGAGCAGTTCTTC,CASSRDFYNEQFF
TRBJ1-1,NA,NA,TRBV9,TGTGCCAGCAGCGTAGTTATGGGGGCCGCTGAAGCTTTCTTT,CASSVVMGAAEAFF
TRBJ2-3,NA,TRBD2,TRBV10-2,TGCGCCAGCAGCCTTCTCGCGGGAGATGGAACAGATACGCAGTATTTT,CASSLLAGDGTDTQYF
TRBJ2-7,NA,TRBD2,TRBV14,TGTGCCAGCAGCCAAGATCTGGGAGGGGCCTACGAGCAGTACTTC,CASSQDLGGAYEQYF
TRBJ1-2,few,TRBD1,TRBV6-4,TGTGCCAGCAGAGACACGGACAGGGGACCCTCTGGCTACACCTTC,CASRDTDRGPSGYTF
TRBJ1-1,NA,TRBD1,TRBV9,TGTGCCAGCAGCGTAGCTACAGGGGGACCCACTGAAGCTTTCTTT,CASSVATGGPTEAFF
TRBJ1-2,once,NA,TRBV2,TGTGCCAGCATAGGGTCGGGAGAAGGCTACACCTTC,CASIGSGEGYTF
TRBJ2-5,NA,NA,TRBV7-6,TGTGCCAGCAGCTTAAAGGTCTCTTTGGGACACCGGACATTCGGGCCAAGAGAGACCCAGTACTTC,CASSLKVSLGHRTFGPRETQYF
TRBJ2-7,NA,NA,TRBV9,TGTGCCAGCAGCGGGGGACTGGTCTCCTACGAGCAGTACTTC,CASSGGLVSYEQYF
TRBJ2-1,NA,TRBD2,TRBV19,TGTGCCAGTAGTCTCCAGCGGGAGGATGAGCAGTTCTTC,CASSLQREDEQFF
TRBJ2-2,NA,NA,TRBV9,TGTGCCAGCAGCGTCGCGGGCACCGGGGAGCTGTTTTTT,CASSVAGTGELFF
TRBJ2-1,NA,NA,TRBV24-1,TGTGCCACCAGTGACCCAGGGCGGTTCGATGAGCAGTTCTTC,CATSDPGRFDEQFF
TRBJ2-7,NA,NA,TRBV5-1,TGCGCCAGCAGCTTGGACAGGTCCTACGAGCAGTACTTC,CASSLDRSYEQYF
TRBJ1-5,NA,NA,TRBV10-2,TGCGCCAGCAGTGAACAGGGAGGGCAGCCCCAGCATTTT,CASSEQGGQPQHF
TRBJ2-1,NA,TRBD2,TRBV5-6,TGTGCCAGCAGCTTAGTGACTAGCGCCGAGCACAATGAGCAGTTCTTC,CASSLVTSAEHNEQFF
TRBJ2-2,NA,NA,TRBV5-4,TGTGCCAGCAGCTTGGCTAGCGAATACACCGGGGAGCTGTTTTTT,CASSLASEYTGELFF
TRBJ2-1,NA,NA,TRBV3-1/TRBV3-2,TGTGCCAGCAGCCATCTTAGCTCCTACAATGAGCAGTTCTTC,CASSHLSSYNEQFF
TRBJ2-1,NA,TRBD2,TRBV5-4,TGTGCCAGCAGGTTAGCGGGAGGGCCGATCAATGAGCAGTTCTTC,CASRLAGGPINEQFF
TRBJ1-5,once,TRBD1,TRBV11-2,TGTGCCAGCAGCTTCGGGACAGGGGTTGGGCAGCCCCAGCATTTT,CASSFGTGVGQPQHF
TRBJ1-2,NA,NA,TRBV4-1,TGCGCCAGCAGCCAAGGGCCCGTGGCCTATGGCTACACCTTC,CASSQGPVAYGYTF
TRBJ2-1,NA,NA,TRBV19,TGTGCCAGTAGCCCTACAGGGATCTACGATGAGCAGTTCTTC,CASSPTGIYDEQFF
TRBJ2-3,NA,TRBD2,TRBV28,TGTGCCAGCAGTTCCTTAGCGGGAGGGAGGGATACGCAGTATTTT,CASSSLAGGRDTQYF
TRBJ2-1,NA,TRBD2,TRBV30,TGTGCCTGGAGAGGCCTGGCGGGAGGCTCCTACAATGAGCAGTTCTTC,CAWRGLAGGSYNEQFF
TRBJ1-1,NA,NA,TRBV5-1,TGCGCCAGCAGCTGGGGGGGTGTAGAGAACACTGAAGCTTTCTTT,CASSWGGVENTEAFF
TRBJ2-6,NA,TRBD1,TRBV18,TGTGCCAGCTCAAAAGGGACAGCCAGTACCTCTGGGGCCAACGTCCTGACTTTC,CASSKGTASTSGANVLTF
TRBJ2-7,NA,NA,TRBV6-5,TGTGCCAGCAGGGGGAGTTTCTACGAGCAGTACTTC,CASRGSFYEQYF
TRBJ1-6,NA,TRBD1,TRBV27,TGTGCCAGCAGTTTAGGGGCCGGGACAGGGTCTTCACCCCTCCACTTT,CASSLGAGTGSSPLHF
TRBJ1-5,NA,NA,TRBV5-1,TGCGCCAGCAGTCCCGGCCTAGGAAACAATCAGCCCCAGCATTTT,CASSPGLGNNQPQHF
TRBJ1-6,few,NA,TRBV9,TGTGCCAGCAGCGTGGGGAGCTCACCCCTCCACTTT,CASSVGSSPLHF
TRBJ2-5,once,NA,TRBV27,TGTGCCAGCAGCTCCAAAAGGGGGACCCAGTACTTC,CASSSKRGTQYF
TRBJ2-1,NA,TRBD1,TRBV25-1,TGTGCCAGCAGAGGGACAGGGGCCCACGGTGAGCAGTTCTTC,CASRGTGAHGEQFF
TRBJ1-1,NA,NA,TRBV5-4,TGTGCCAGCAGCTTGGAACAGAACACTGAAGCTTTCTTT,CASSLEQNTEAFF
TRBJ1-1,few,NA,TRBV3-1/TRBV3-2,TGTGCCAGCAGCCCCTCTGCAGGGGCGCAAGGTCGAGCTTTCTTT,CASSPSAGAQGRAFF
TRBJ2-7,NA,NA,TRBV19,TGTGCCAGTAGTATTATGAGGGGGATGTCCGAGCAGTACTTC,CASSIMRGMSEQYF
TRBJ2-7,NA,TRBD2,TRBV5-4,TGTGCCAGCACCCTAGCGGGAGGGCCTTGGTACGAGCAGTACTTC,CASTLAGGPWYEQYF
TRBJ1-2,many,TRBD1,TRBV30,TGTGCCTGGAGGGTCCAGGGGGATCCCTATGGCTACACCTTC,CAWRVQGDPYGYTF
TRBJ1-2,NA,TRBD1,TRBV7-2,TGTGCCAGCAGCTTAGTGGGGGGCAGGGGGGTTGACTATGGCTACACCTTC,CASSLVGGRGVDYGYTF